The clone carrying this T cell receptor (beta chain) has just a few counts. Its antigen is currently unknown. CDR3 length: 15 residues. After removal of 3 bases from V and 7 bases from J, the junction contained 7 bases not matched to a gene. Germline values: CDR1 MNHEY, CDR2 SMNVEV (reference sequence). All donors came from Russia, were Caucasian and healthy, and spanned ages about 6 to 100. Each donor supplied roughly 10 milliliters of peripheral blood. Isolated PBMCs totaled at least 7 million in each sample. The sample is drawn from a study of blood T cells in healthy people across ages. Then a second PCR, running about 6 to 11 cycles, was carried out with a sample-barcoded 5' primer and a J-beta primer mix. TCRdb reprocessed the 5' RACE reads via MiXCR and lists one record per CDR3 protein. Among 600,000 or so distinct CDR3 sequences listed, roughly 20% were seen once. Study-level results: More naive CD4+ cells and higher diversity marked long-lived donors relative to aged donors.

The source is a man between 70 and 80 years old in good health. The rearrangement joins TRBV27 to TRBJ2-4; TRBD1 matches at 9 bases. Sequenced: blood. The CDR3 coding sequence is TGTGCCAGCAGTTTCGCCGGACAGGGGAATAACATTCAGTACTTC. It specifies CASSFAGQGNNIQYF.